Each of the 17 T cell receptor beta chains below was sequenced from the same sample in a study of blood T cell repertoires in COVID-19. TCRdb's copy holds only in-frame clones and misses some; the assay was immunoSEQ multiplex PCR. In the table there are tens of thousands of clones, 85% to 90% of which are singletons. The sequenced material came from peripheral blood. These receptors all stem from a woman between 65 and 79 years old with active COVID-19.

The V call is TRBV20-1, the J call TRBJ2-7; D unresolved. From germline, CDR1 is DFQATT and CDR2 SNEGSKA (reference sequence). This CDR3 is 10 amino acids long. V lost 7 bases and J lost 4, with 8 bases in between. The CDR3 DNA is TGCAGTGTCCTCGGGTACGAGCAGTACTTC. This sequence encodes CSVLGYEQYF.

CDR3 nucleotides: TGTGCCAGCAGCCAGCTAGCGGGGGGGCCGGGTGAGCAGTTCTTC. This codes for CASSQLAGGPGEQFF. V usage is TRBV5-6 and J usage is TRBJ2-1; 12 nucleotides agree with TRBD2. V trimming: 4 bases; J trimming: 9 bases; junction bases outside the gene matches: 8. The CDR3 is 15 amino acids. Per germline, CDR1 SGHDT and CDR2 YYEEEE.

This clone was seen a handful of times. This chain connects TRBV7-2 to TRBJ2-7; 12 positions agree with TRBD2. After removal of 2 bases from V and 4 bases from J, the junction contained 9 bases not matched to a gene. The CDR3 spans 17 residues. Per the germline V gene, CDR1 is SGHTA and CDR2 is FQGNSA. CDR3 loop: CASSLSLTSGGIYEQYF. The CDR3, as DNA: TGTGCCAGCAGCTTATCCCTAACTAGCGGGGGGATATACGAGCAGTACTTC.

The rearrangement uses TRBV9 and TRBJ2-5; D call uncertain. Trimming removed 0 bases at V and 7 bases at J, with 10 bases between. Germline CDR1 is SGDLS and CDR2 is YYNGEE. This CDR3 is 13 amino acids long. The CDR3 DNA follows: TGTGCCAGCAGCGTAGGCTCGGCAGGGACCCAGTACTTC. Residues: CASSVGSAGTQYF.

The chain recombines TRBV5-1 with TRBJ2-1; 11 positions match TRBD1. The J segment lost 7 bases and the V segment lost 0 bases, leaving 12 bases of the junction unmatched. The germline V gene encodes CDR1 SGHRS and CDR2 YFSETQ. The length of the CDR3 is 18 residues. The CDR3 DNA follows: TGCGCCAGCAGCTTGGGGACAGGGGGCGGGGACACAGTGAATGAGCAGTTCTTC. Translation: CASSLGTGGGDTVNEQFF.

Turning to this clone: This same CDR3 is encoded by further DNA sequences in the sample. The genes are TRBV18 and TRBJ1-1; D gene unclear. Per the germline V gene, CDR1 is KGHSH and CDR2 is LQKENI. The germline V and J ends were trimmed by 3 bases and 0 bases, with 2 bases remaining between them. The length of the CDR3 is 12 residues. This CDR3 reads CASSPMNTEAFF. The CDR3 nucleotides are TGTGCCAGCTCACCTATGAACACTGAAGCTTTCTTT. The full variable domain, its missing parts supplied by reference TRBV18 and TRBJ1-1, is NAGVMQNPRHLVRRRGQEARLRCSPMKGHSHVYWYRQLPEEGLKFMVYLQKENIIDESGMPKERFSAEFPKEGPSILRIQQVVRGDSAAYFCASSPMNTEAFFGQGTRLTVV.

A word on this clone: The junction and the germline gene differ at one end; a read error may be behind it. The chain carries TRBV7-7 and TRBJ2-3; TRBD2 agrees at 8 bases. CDR1 is SSHAT and CDR2 is FNYEAQ in the germline V gene (reference sequence). This CDR3 region has 15 residues. CDR3 in amino acids: CASSRGGNPTDTQYF. The CDR3 region has the DNA TGTGCTAGCAGCCGCGGGGGGAACCCCACAGATACGCAGTATTTT.

This chain links TRBV6-2 or TRBV6-3 with TRBJ1-1; 7 nucleotides align to TRBD1. Germline CDR1 MNHEY, CDR2 SVGEGT. The length of the CDR3 is 13 residues. V shed 4 bases, J shed 3 bases, and the junction held 2 bases outside the gene matches. CDR3 in DNA: TGTGCCAGCAGTTTCCAGGGGGACACTGAAGCTTTCTTT. This sequence encodes CASSFQGDTEAFF.

This chain links TRBV5-1 with TRBJ2-3, with D perhaps TRBD1 (7 bases). This CDR3 has 15 residues. V was pared by 5 bases and J by 0 bases, with 13 bases between. Per the germline V gene, CDR1 is SGHRS and CDR2 is YFSETQ. CDR3 protein: CASSVTGTSTDTQYF. The CDR3 coding sequence is TGCGCCAGCAGTGTGACAGGGACTAGCACAGATACGCAGTATTTT. Looking up the rest from reference TRBV5-1 and TRBJ2-3 gives the full variable domain: KAGVTQTPRYLIKTRGQQVTLSCSPISGHRSVSWYQQTPGQGLQFLFEYFSETQRNKGNFPGRFSGRQFSNSRSEMNVSTLELGDSALYLCASSVTGTSTDTQYFGPGTRLTVL.

The chain has TRBV11-2 and TRBJ2-7; D not resolved. V dropped 5 bases and J dropped 3 bases, with 8 bases sitting between them. The germline V gene encodes CDR1 SGHAT and CDR2 FQNNGV. The CDR3 loop spans 12 amino acids. CDR3 protein: CASSPEVYEQYF. CDR3 coding DNA: TGTGCCAGCAGCCCAGAGGTCTACGAGCAGTACTTC.

The chain combines TRBV3-1 (or the pseudogene TRBV3-2) with TRBJ1-3; 8 nucleotides line up with TRBD1. The CDR3 loop spans 16 amino acids. Trimming removed 2 bases from V and 0 bases from J; junction bases left unmatched: 3. The germline V gene has CDR1 LGHDT and CDR2 YNNKEL (reference sequence). CDR3: CASSQQGAFSGNTIYF. The CDR3 DNA sequence: TGTGCCAGCAGCCAACAGGGGGCCTTCTCTGGAAACACCATATATTTT.

This rearrangement joins TRBV7-9 to TRBJ2-1, with D perhaps matching TRBD2 (7 bases). Germline CDR1 SEHNR, CDR2 FQNEAQ (reference sequence). The V and J ends lost 4 bases and 0 bases respectively, with 16 bases between them. The CDR3 extends over 17 amino acids. The CDR3 loop reads CASSSLGAGASYNEQFF. CDR3 nucleotide sequence: TGTGCCAGCAGCTCCCTGGGGGCGGGGGCCTCCTACAATGAGCAGTTCTTC.

The chain joins TRBV20-1 to TRBJ2-5; the D is unclear. V was shortened by 6 bases and J by 4 bases, with 9 bases between the two germline ends. The CDR3 is 11 amino acids. Germline values: CDR1 DFQATT, CDR2 SNEGSKA (reference sequence). CDR3 in amino acids: CSAWAVETQYF. The CDR3 DNA reads as TGCAGTGCCTGGGCTGTAGAGACCCAGTACTTC.

V gene TRBV2 combines with J gene TRBJ2-1; 7 bases are a match to TRBD2. CDR3 length: 14 residues. V shed 2 bases, J shed 6 bases, and the junction held 4 bases outside the gene matches. Germline V gives CDR1 SNHLY, CDR2 FYNNEI. The CDR3 loop is CASSEPASGNEQFF. Here the CDR3 DNA reads TGTGCCAGCAGTGAACCGGCTAGCGGCAATGAGCAGTTCTTC.

The rearrangement links TRBV24-1 to TRBJ1-5, with D perhaps matching TRBD1 (6 bases). V lost 4 bases and J 7 bases, leaving 13 bases between the germline ends. The CDR3 has 14 amino acids. Germline V lookup: CDR1 KGHDR, CDR2 SFDVKD. The CDR3 sequence: CATSDKQGRQPQHF. In nucleotides, the CDR3 is TGTGCCACCAGTGACAAACAGGGCCGCCAGCCCCAGCATTTT.

The J gene is TRBJ2-3, the V gene TRBV10-3; no definite D call. Germline V lookup: CDR1 ENHRY, CDR2 SYGVKD. The CDR3 spans 15 residues. Trimming stripped 2 bases from V and 0 bases from J, with 9 bases between. The CDR3 region is CAISEMSTSTDTQYF. The DNA for the CDR3 is TGTGCCATCAGTGAGATGTCAACTAGCACAGATACGCAGTATTTT.

The chain employs TRBV19 and TRBJ2-3; tentatively, D is TRBD1 (6 bases). Per germline, CDR1 LNHDA and CDR2 SQIVND (reference sequence). The CDR3 totals 14 residues. The germline V and J ends were trimmed by 7 bases and 3 bases, with 14 bases remaining between them. The CDR3 sequence: CASTESDRTDTQYF. The CDR3 bases are TGTGCCAGTACCGAATCGGACAGAACAGATACGCAGTATTTT.